This T cell receptor (beta chain) was sequenced in a study of T cell clusters in autoimmune cytopenias. Study observations and caveats: TRB repertoire shifts in secondary cytopenia and chronic lymphocytic leukemia mostly reflected lymphoma, not autoimmunity. A dominant lymphoma-associated repertoire apparently masked the cluster-lack signature in secondary cytopenia versus chronic lymphocytic leukemia.

TRB was amplified from roughly 250 ng of peripheral blood genomic DNA per sample. One tube held mixed TRB-A and TRB-B primer pools for touch-down PCR. TCRdb re-called the multiplex PCR reads, yielding one record per CDR3 amino acid sequence without DNA. The specimen's table records over 6,500 distinct CDR3 sequences. In terms of frequency, this clonotype is medium-sized (0.01 to 0.1%). Its matching antigen is unknown. These data were also filed under a second study, of T cell repertoires in aging, cancer and after chemotherapy. That study reports: In each cancer cohort, median generation probability increased across chemotherapy, suggesting thymic output rebounded.

This sequence originates from a human donor in good health. Sequenced input: peripheral blood.

The CDR3 is CASTPGGGRGSNEQFF. The rearrangement joins TRBV19 to TRBJ2-1; there is no DNA to check the TCRdb D call of TRBD1. Germline V gene data show CDR1 as LNHDA and CDR2 as SQIVND (reference sequence). The CDR3 totals 16 residues.